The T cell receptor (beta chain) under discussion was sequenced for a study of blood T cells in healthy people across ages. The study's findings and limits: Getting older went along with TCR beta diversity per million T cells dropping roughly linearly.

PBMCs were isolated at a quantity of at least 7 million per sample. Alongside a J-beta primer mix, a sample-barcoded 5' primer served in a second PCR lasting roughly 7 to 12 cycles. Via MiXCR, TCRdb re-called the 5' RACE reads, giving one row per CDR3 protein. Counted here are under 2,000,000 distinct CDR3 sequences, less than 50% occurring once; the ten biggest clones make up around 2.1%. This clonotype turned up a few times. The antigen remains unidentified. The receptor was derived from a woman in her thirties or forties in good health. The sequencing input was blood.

The CDR3 DNA is TGTGCCATCAGTATGGGACGGACCCAAGAGACCCAGTACTTC. Its translation is CAISMGRTQETQYF. The rearrangement uses TRBV10-3 and TRBJ2-5; either TRBD1 or TRBD2 may supply D (5 bases each). The V and J ends lost 5 bases and 1 base respectively, with 11 bases between them. Per germline, CDR1 ENHRY and CDR2 SYGVKD. The CDR3 spans 14 residues.